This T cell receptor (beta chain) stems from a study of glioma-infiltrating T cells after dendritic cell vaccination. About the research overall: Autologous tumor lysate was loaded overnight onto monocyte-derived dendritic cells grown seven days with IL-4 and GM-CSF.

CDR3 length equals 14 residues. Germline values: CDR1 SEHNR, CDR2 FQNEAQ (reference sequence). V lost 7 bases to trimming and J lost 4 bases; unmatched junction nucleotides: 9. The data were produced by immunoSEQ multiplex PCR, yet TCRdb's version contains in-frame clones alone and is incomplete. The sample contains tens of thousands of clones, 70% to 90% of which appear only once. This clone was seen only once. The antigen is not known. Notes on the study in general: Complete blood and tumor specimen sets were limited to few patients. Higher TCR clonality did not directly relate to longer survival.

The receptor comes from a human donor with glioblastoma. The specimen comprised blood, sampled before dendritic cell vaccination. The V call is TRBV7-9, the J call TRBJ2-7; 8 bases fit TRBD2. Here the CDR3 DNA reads TGTGCCAGCACCCGAGCGGGACTAGGATACGAGCAGTACTTC. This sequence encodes CASTRAGLGYEQYF.